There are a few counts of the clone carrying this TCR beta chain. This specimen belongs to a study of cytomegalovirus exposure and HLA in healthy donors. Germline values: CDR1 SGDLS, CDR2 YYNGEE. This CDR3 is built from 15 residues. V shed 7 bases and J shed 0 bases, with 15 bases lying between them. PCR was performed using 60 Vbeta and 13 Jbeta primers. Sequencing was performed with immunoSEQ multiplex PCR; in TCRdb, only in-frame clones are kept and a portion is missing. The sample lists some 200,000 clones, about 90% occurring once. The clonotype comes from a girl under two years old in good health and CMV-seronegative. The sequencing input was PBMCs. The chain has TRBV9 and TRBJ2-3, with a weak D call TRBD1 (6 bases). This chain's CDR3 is CASGTGYTSTDTQYF. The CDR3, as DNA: TGTGCCAGCGGAACAGGGTATACTAGCACAGATACGCAGTATTTT.